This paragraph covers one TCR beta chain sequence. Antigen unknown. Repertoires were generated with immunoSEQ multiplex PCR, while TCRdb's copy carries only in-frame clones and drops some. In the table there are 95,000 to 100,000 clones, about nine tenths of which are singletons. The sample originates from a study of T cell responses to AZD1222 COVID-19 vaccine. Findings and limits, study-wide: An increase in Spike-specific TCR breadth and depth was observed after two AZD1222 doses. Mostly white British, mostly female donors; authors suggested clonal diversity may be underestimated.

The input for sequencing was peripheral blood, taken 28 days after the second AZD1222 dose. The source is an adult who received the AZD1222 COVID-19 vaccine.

CDR3 protein: CASSLTRTTDTQYF. In nucleotides, the CDR3 is TGTGCCAGCAGCTTAACCCGGACGACAGATACGCAGTATTTT. This chain uses TRBV11-2 with TRBJ2-3; no clear D. This CDR3 contains 14 residues. Trimming pared 2 bases from V and 3 bases from J, leaving 9 bases between. Germline assignment: CDR1 SGHAT and CDR2 FQNNGV.